One sample yielded the 8 T cell receptor beta chains listed below, sequenced in a study of shared clonotypes between healthy human individuals. The method was immunoSEQ multiplex PCR; TCRdb's version includes in-frame clones alone and lacks a portion of them. The sample includes about 2.5 million clones, around 92% of them seen just once. Sequencing was done on a sample of naive CD4+ T cells from PBMCs. As for subset: CD45RA+ positively selected. These receptor sequences come from a man aged 18-30 years in good health. Some clones in this sample may be carry-over from other donors' samples.

The V call is TRBV28, the J call TRBJ1-6; D is uncertain. This CDR3 has 14 residues. Trimming took 5 bases from V and 5 from J, leaving 10 bases between them. Germline V gene lookup returns CDR1 MDHEN and CDR2 SYDVKM. CDR3 sequence reads: CASSPGGNNSPLHF. The CDR3 bases are TGTGCCAGCAGTCCCGGAGGAAATAATTCACCCCTCCACTTT.

The J gene is TRBJ2-2, the V gene TRBV7-2, with D unclear. Trimming left V 1 base short and J 2 bases short, with 11 bases between. This CDR3 has 16 residues. Germline CDR1 SGHTA, CDR2 FQGNSA. CDR3 DNA sequence: TGTGCCAGCAGCTTAGTGCCTAGTGTTAACACCGGGGAGCTGTTTTTT. This gives the protein CASSLVPSVNTGELFF.

The chain links TRBV5-1 to TRBJ2-7; TRBD2 matches 8 bases. Trimming cost V 3 bases and J 2 bases; bases outside gene matches: 4. This CDR3 region has 14 residues. Germline V CDR1 and CDR2: SGHRS, YFSETQ. DNA for the CDR3: TGCGCCAGCAGCTCCAGCGGGAGCCCCTACGAGCAGTACTTC. Translation gives CASSSSGSPYEQYF.

The chain joins TRBV6-1 to TRBJ1-6, with a tentative D call TRBD1 (6 bases). The CDR3 sequence is 13 residues long. V lost 8 bases and J lost 8, with 13 bases in between. Germline V gene data show CDR1 as MNHNS and CDR2 as SASEGT. This chain's CDR3 is CASHTGTDSPLHF. CDR3 sequence (DNA): TGTGCCAGCCATACAGGGACGGATTCACCCCTCCACTTT.

Only one count was recorded for this clone. The chain combines TRBV5-1 with TRBJ1-2, with D maybe TRBD1 (6 bases). Germline CDR1 SGHRS, CDR2 YFSETQ. V dropped 0 bases and J dropped 4 bases, with 10 bases sitting between them. The CDR3 spans 14 residues. The CDR3 region is CASSLGDTSYGYTF. The DNA for the CDR3 is TGCGCCAGCAGCTTGGGGGACACCTCCTATGGCTACACCTTC.

The V and J genes are TRBV5-6 and TRBJ1-1; D remains unclear. CDR3 length: 15 amino acids. Germline V gene lookup returns CDR1 SGHDT and CDR2 YYEEEE. Trimming stripped 6 bases from V and 0 bases from J, with 15 bases between. The CDR3 DNA is TGTGCCAGCACCCCCCGGGCTGTTATGAACACTGAAGCTTTCTTT. It yields the protein CASTPRAVMNTEAFF.

The rearrangement joins TRBV18 to TRBJ2-2; D assignment may be TRBD1 or TRBD2 (5 bases each). The V end was cut by 5 bases, the J end by 7 bases, with 8 bases between. The germline V gene encodes CDR1 KGHSH and CDR2 LQKENI. This CDR3 spans 12 amino acids. CDR3 sequence reads: CASSRGVGELFF. Here the CDR3 DNA reads TGTGCCAGCTCAAGAGGGGTCGGGGAGCTGTTTTTT.

The V call is TRBV5-6, the J call TRBJ1-3; D is uncertain. From germline, CDR1 is SGHDT and CDR2 YYEEEE. The CDR3 runs to 15 residues. Trimming shortened V by 2 bases and J by 0 bases, and 9 bases separated the two germline ends. CDR3 sequence: CASSFNPTSGNTIYF. The CDR3 DNA reads TGTGCCAGCAGCTTCAACCCGACCTCTGGAAACACCATATATTTT. Together with reference TRBV5-6 and TRBJ1-3, the CDR3 gives the full variable domain: DAGVTQSPTHLIKTRGQQVTLRCSPKSGHDTVSWYQQALGQGPQFIFQYYEEEERQRGNFPDRFSGHQFPNYSSELNVNALLLGDSALYLCASSFNPTSGNTIYFGEGSWLTVV.